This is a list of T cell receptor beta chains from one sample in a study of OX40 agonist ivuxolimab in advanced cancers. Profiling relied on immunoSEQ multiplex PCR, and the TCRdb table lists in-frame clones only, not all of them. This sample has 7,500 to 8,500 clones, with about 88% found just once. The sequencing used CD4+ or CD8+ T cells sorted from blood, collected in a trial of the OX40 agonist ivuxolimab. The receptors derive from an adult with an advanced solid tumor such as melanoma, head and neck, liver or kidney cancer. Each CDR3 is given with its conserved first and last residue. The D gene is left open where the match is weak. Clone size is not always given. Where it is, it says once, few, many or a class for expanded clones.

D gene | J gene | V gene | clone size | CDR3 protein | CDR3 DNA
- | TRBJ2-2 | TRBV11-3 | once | CASSPKRAHTGELFF | TGTGCCAGCAGCCCTAAGCGGGCCCACACCGGGGAGCTGTTTTTT
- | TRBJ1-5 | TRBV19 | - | CASSIWSNQPQHF | TGTGCCAGTAGTATATGGAGCAATCAGCCCCAGCATTTT
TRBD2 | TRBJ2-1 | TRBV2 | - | CASSGWLDSGMGEQFF | TGTGCCAGCAGTGGGTGGCTCGATAGCGGGATGGGGGAGCAGTTCTTC
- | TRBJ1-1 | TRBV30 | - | CAWSGPGALSEAFF | TGTGCCTGGAGTGGGCCCGGTGCATTGTCTGAAGCTTTCTTT
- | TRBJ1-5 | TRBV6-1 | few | CASSEGGSNQPQHF | TGTGCCAGCAGTGAGGGGGGTTCCAATCAGCCCCAGCATTTT
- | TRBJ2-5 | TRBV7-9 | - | CASSSPGRETQYF | TGTGCCAGCAGCTCGCCGGGGCGAGAGACCCAGTACTTC
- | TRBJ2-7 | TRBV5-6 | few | CASSLDPGPIYEQYF | TGTGCCAGCAGCTTGGATCCGGGGCCTATCTACGAGCAGTACTTC
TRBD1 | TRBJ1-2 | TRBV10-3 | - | CAISDGTANYGYTF | TGTGCCATCAGTGACGGGACAGCTAACTATGGCTACACCTTC
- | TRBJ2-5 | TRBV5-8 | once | CASSLGDNQETQYF | TGTGCCAGCAGCTTGGGGGACAACCAAGAGACCCAGTACTTC
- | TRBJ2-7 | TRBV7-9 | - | CASSLVAAYEQYF | TGTGCCAGCAGCTTAGTTGCGGCCTACGAGCAGTACTTC
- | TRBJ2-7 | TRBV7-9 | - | CASSNIRVNEQYF | TGTGCCAGCAGTAATATCAGGGTGAACGAGCAGTACTTC
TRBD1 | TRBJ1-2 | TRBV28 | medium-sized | CASVEEGAYGYTF | TGTGCCAGCGTAGAAGAGGGGGCCTATGGCTACACCTTC
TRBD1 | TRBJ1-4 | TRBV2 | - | CASKGQGGEKLFF | TGTGCCAGCAAGGGACAGGGCGGGGAAAAACTGTTTTTT
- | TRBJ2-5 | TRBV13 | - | CASSPAGGVQETQYF | TGTGCCAGCAGCCCAGCAGGCGGGGTACAAGAGACCCAGTACTTC
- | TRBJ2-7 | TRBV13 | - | CASSLGPSSYEQYF | TGTGCCAGCAGCTTAGGGCCTTCCTCCTACGAGCAGTACTTC
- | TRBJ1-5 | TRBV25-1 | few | CATPWPQHF | TGTGCCACCCCCTGGCCCCAGCATTTT